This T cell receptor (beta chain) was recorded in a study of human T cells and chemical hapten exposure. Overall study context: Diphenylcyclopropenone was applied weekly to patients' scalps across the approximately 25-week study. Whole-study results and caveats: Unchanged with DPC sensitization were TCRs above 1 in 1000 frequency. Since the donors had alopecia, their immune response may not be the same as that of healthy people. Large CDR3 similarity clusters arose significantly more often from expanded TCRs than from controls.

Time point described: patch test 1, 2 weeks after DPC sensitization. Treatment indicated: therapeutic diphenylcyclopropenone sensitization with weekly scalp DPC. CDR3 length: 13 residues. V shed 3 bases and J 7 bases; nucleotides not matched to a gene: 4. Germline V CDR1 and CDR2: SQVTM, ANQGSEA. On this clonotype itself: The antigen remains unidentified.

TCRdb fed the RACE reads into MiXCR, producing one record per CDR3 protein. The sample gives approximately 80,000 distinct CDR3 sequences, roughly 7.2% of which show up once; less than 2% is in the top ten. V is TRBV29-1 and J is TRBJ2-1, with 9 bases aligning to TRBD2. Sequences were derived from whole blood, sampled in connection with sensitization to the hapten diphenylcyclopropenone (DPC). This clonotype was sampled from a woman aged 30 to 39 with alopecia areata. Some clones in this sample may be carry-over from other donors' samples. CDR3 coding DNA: TGCAGCGTTGACGCGGGGGGGCGGAATGAGCAGTTCTTC. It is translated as CSVDAGGRNEQFF.